The 9 T cell receptor beta chains given below trace back to one sample, sequenced in a study of blood T cell repertoires in COVID-19. Libraries were prepared by immunoSEQ multiplex PCR; TCRdb keeps only in-frame clonotypes and omits some of them. The sample lists 300,000 or so clones, around 84% occurring once. Sequencing input: PBMCs or T cells enriched from blood (not recorded which). The receptors stem from a woman under 30 who had recovered from COVID-19.

CDR3 loop: CSVRQGSTPNEKLFF. The DNA of the CDR3 is TGCAGCGTCAGACAGGGATCGACCCCTAATGAAAAACTGTTTTTT. The chain couples TRBV29-1 to TRBJ1-4, with TRBD1 identical over 7 bases. The length of the CDR3 is 15 residues. V was clipped by 6 bases and J by 3 bases; unmatched bases: 10. Germline assignment: CDR1 SQVTM and CDR2 ANQGSEA.

The V call is TRBV11-2, the J call TRBJ1-2; 9 bases are shared with TRBD1. This CDR3 has 14 amino acids. Germline values: CDR1 SGHAT, CDR2 FQNNGV. Losses at the gene ends were 6 bases for V and 4 bases for J; bases not matched to a gene: 6. The DNA for the CDR3 is TGTGCCAGCAGAAAACAGGGGGCGGGCTATGGCTACACCTTC. Translation: CASRKQGAGYGYTF.

CDR3 residues: CASSLSGGSGYTF. The CDR3 DNA reads TGTGCCAGCAGCTTGTCAGGGGGATCTGGCTACACCTTC. V and J are TRBV5-6 and TRBJ1-2, with 7 bases that match TRBD1. Trimming cost V 1 base and J 7 bases; bases outside gene matches: 4. The CDR3 has 13 residues. In germline, CDR1 is SGHDT, CDR2 YYEEEE.

The gene calls are TRBV3-1 (or the pseudogene TRBV3-2) and TRBJ2-7; the D is unclear. The CDR3 sequence is 14 residues long. CDR1 is LGHDT and CDR2 is YNNKEL in the germline V gene (reference sequence). V gave up 0 bases and J gave up 2 bases, with 8 bases separating them. Here the CDR3 DNA reads TGTGCCAGCAGCCAAGATCCCGGTCCCTACGAGCAGTACTTC. Amino acid sequence: CASSQDPGPYEQYF.

The V and J genes are TRBV27 and TRBJ2-1; 10 bases align to TRBD1. V gave up 6 bases and J gave up 6 bases; unmatched junction bases: 14. The length of the CDR3 is 17 residues. In germline, CDR1 is MNHEY, CDR2 SMNVEV (reference sequence). This chain's CDR3 is CASSPDRGVRKRNEQFF. The CDR3 nucleotides read TGTGCCAGCAGCCCGGACAGGGGGGTTCGGAAGCGCAATGAGCAGTTCTTC.

This clone was detected a few times. The chain employs TRBV30 and TRBJ1-3; a weak D match, TRBD1 (5 bases). Germline CDR1 reads GTSNPN; CDR2 reads SVGIG (reference sequence). The CDR3 extends over 13 amino acids. The ends were cut back, 4 bases at V and 3 bases at J, with 10 bases in the middle. This chain's CDR3 is CAWKQAVGNTIYF. Written as DNA, the CDR3 is TGTGCCTGGAAACAGGCAGTTGGAAACACCATATATTTT.

CDR3 amino acids: CAWSVAASGRPQETQYF. The DNA of the CDR3 is TGTGCCTGGAGTGTAGCGGCTAGCGGGAGGCCGCAAGAGACCCAGTACTTC. The J gene is TRBJ2-5, the V gene TRBV30; 11 positions match TRBD2. Trimming cost V 0 bases and J 2 bases; bases outside gene matches: 8. Looked up from germline, CDR1 is GTSNPN and CDR2 is SVGIG (reference sequence). The CDR3 consists of 17 residues.

The V gene is TRBV30, the J gene TRBJ2-7; 9 positions match TRBD1. Germline CDR1 GTSNPN, CDR2 SVGIG (reference sequence). The CDR3 runs 17 residues. V lost 0 bases to trimming and J lost 0 bases; unmatched junction nucleotides: 9. The CDR3 nucleotides read TGTGCCTGGAGTGTAAATGAAGGGACAGGGATCTCCTACGAGCAGTACTTC. This gives the protein CAWSVNEGTGISYEQYF.

V gene TRBV4-1 combines with J gene TRBJ2-2; 10 bases are a match to TRBD1. CDR1 MGHRA and CDR2 YSYEKL come from the germline V gene. Trimming cost V 4 bases and J 5 bases; bases outside gene matches: 4. The CDR3 runs to 15 residues. In nucleotides, the CDR3 is TGCGCCAGCAGCCCCAGACAGGGGGCAACCGGGGAGCTGTTTTTT. Amino acids: CASSPRQGATGELFF.